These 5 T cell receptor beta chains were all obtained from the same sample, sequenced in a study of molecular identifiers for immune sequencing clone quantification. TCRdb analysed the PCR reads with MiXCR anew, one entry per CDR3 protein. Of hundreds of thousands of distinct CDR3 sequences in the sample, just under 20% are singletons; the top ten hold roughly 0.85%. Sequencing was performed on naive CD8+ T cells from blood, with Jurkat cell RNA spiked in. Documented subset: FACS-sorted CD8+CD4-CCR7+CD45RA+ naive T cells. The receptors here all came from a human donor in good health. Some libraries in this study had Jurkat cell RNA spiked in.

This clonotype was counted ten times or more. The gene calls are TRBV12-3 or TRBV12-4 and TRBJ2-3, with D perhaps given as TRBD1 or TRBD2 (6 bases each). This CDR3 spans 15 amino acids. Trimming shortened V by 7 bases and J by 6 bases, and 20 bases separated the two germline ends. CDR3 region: CASTIDRGGRDTQYF. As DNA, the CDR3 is TGTGCCAGCACCATCGATCGAGGGGGGCGGGATACGCAGTATTTT.

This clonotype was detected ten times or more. The CDR3 bases are TGTGCCAGCAGCTTAGGGGGTCCTCAGCCCCAGCATTTT. Its translation: CASSLGGPQPQHF. The V call is TRBV7-9, the J call TRBJ1-5; no clear D. Germline V gene sequence: CDR1 SEHNR, CDR2 FQNEAQ (reference sequence). Trimming pared 1 base from V and 6 bases from J, leaving 7 bases between. The CDR3 totals 13 residues.

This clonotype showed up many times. CDR3 in amino acids: CAWSLSFREIGELFF. The CDR3 nucleotides read TGTGCCTGGAGTCTTTCCTTCAGGGAAATCGGGGAGCTGTTTTTT. The chain combines TRBV30 with TRBJ2-2; tentative D call: TRBD1 (5 bases). V dropped 2 bases and J dropped 7 bases, with 17 bases sitting between them. The CDR3 length is 15 residues. CDR1 and CDR2 from the germline V gene are GTSNPN and SVGIG (reference sequence). The variable domain in full, with the rest retrieved from reference TRBV30 and TRBJ2-2, is SQTIHQWPATLVQPVGSPLSLECTVEGTSNPNLYWYRQAAGRGLQLLFYSVGIGQISSEVPQNLSASRPQDRQFILSSKKLLLSDSGFYLCAWSLSFREIGELFFGEGSRLTVL.

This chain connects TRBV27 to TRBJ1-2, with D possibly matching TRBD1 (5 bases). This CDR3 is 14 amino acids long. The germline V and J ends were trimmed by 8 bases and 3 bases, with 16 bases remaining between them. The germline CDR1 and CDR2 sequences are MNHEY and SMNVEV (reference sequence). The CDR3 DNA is TGTGCCAGCGGGTCCGGGACGAAATACTATGGCTACACCTTC. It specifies CASGSGTKYYGYTF.

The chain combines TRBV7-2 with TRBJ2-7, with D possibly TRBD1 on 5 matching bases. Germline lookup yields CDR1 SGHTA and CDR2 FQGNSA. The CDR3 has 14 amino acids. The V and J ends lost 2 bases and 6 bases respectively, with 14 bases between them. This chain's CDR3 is CASSLNSRAFEQYF. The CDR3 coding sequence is TGTGCCAGCAGCTTAAATAGCAGGGCCTTCGAGCAGTACTTC.